This T cell receptor beta chain derives from a study of shared clonotypes between healthy human individuals. Produced via immunoSEQ multiplex PCR; TCRdb's table is partial and in-frame only. Of some 2,000,000 clones listed, less than 95% are singletons. Germline V gives CDR1 LNHDA, CDR2 SQIVND (reference sequence). This CDR3 region has 12 residues. The V gene lost 11 bases and the J gene lost 6 bases, with 14 bases spanning the gap. The naive CD8 fraction comprised CD45RO-negative cells positively selected for CCR7 and excluded terminally differentiated effector memory CD45RA+ cells. In this sample, this clone turned up a few times.

The sample taken for sequencing was naive CD8+ T cells sorted from blood. This clonotype was obtained from a man between 18 and 35 years old in good health. The chain carries TRBV19 and TRBJ1-5; D unresolved. CDR3 in DNA: TGTGCCGGAGGGAAGGGTACTCAGCCCCAGCATTTT. This codes for CAGGKGTQPQHF.